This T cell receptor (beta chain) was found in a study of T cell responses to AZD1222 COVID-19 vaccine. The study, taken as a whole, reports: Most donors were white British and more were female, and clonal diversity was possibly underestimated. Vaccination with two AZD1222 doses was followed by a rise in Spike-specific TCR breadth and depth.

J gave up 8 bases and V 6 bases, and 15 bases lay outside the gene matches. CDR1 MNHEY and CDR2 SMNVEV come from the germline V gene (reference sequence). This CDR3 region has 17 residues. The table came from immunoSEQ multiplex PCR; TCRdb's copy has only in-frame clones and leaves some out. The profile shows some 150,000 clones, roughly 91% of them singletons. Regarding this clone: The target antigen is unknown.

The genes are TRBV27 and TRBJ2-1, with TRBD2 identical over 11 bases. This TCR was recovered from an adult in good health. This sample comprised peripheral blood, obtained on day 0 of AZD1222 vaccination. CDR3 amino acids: CASRTDSGRAKRDEQFF. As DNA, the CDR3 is TGTGCCAGCAGGACCGATAGCGGGAGGGCCAAGAGGGATGAGCAGTTCTTC.